This is a list of T cell receptor beta chains from one sample in a study of blood T cells in healthy people across ages. TCRdb fed the 5' RACE reads into MiXCR, producing one record per CDR3 protein. Of roughly 1,700,000 distinct CDR3 sequences detected, 28% appear once; the ten largest clones hold roughly 8%. Sequenced sample: blood. The receptors derive from a woman in her 30s in good health. The CDR3 runs from the conserved cysteine through the conserved F or W. A D gene is named only where the DNA matches it firmly. Expanded clones are given a class, and other clones once, few, many or no size at all.

j_gene: TRBJ1-5; v_gene: TRBV19; d_gene: TRBD1; abundance: .; CDR3aa: CASSPNRGVAEPQHF; CDR3nt: TGTGCCAGTAGTCCTAACAGGGGGGTAGCGGAGCCCCAGCATTTT
j_gene: TRBJ1-1; v_gene: TRBV5-1; d_gene: .; abundance: once; CDR3aa: CASSLDWGVEAFF; CDR3nt: TGCGCCAGCAGCTTGGATTGGGGGGTGGAAGCTTTCTTT
j_gene: TRBJ2-1; v_gene: TRBV3-1; d_gene: TRBD2; abundance: .; CDR3aa: CASSVGLAGGRNEQFF; CDR3nt: TGTGCCAGCAGCGTCGGACTAGCGGGGGGGCGGAATGAGCAGTTCTTC
j_gene: TRBJ2-1; v_gene: TRBV27; d_gene: .; abundance: .; CDR3aa: CASSSLLLATEQFF; CDR3nt: TGTGCCAGCAGTTCCCTACTACTAGCTACCGAGCAGTTCTTC
j_gene: TRBJ2-5; v_gene: TRBV2; d_gene: TRBD2; abundance: .; CDR3aa: CASVREVQETQYF; CDR3nt: TGTGCCAGCGTGCGGGAGGTCCAAGAGACCCAGTACTTC
j_gene: TRBJ2-3; v_gene: TRBV7-9; d_gene: TRBD1; abundance: few; CDR3aa: CASSPGQGVSTDTQYF; CDR3nt: TGTGCCAGCAGCCCCGGCCAGGGGGTCTCCACAGATACGCAGTATTTT
j_gene: TRBJ2-1; v_gene: TRBV7-2; d_gene: .; abundance: .; CDR3aa: CASSLSGAGDEQFF; CDR3nt: TGTGCCAGCAGCTTATCCGGCGCTGGCGATGAGCAGTTCTTC
j_gene: TRBJ2-5; v_gene: TRBV27; d_gene: TRBD2; abundance: few; CDR3aa: CAGSRVGGGMETQYF; CDR3nt: TGTGCCGGCAGCCGCGTAGGCGGGGGGATGGAGACCCAGTACTTC
j_gene: TRBJ2-2; v_gene: TRBV2; d_gene: .; abundance: .; CDR3aa: CASSARTEDGELFF; CDR3nt: TGTGCCAGCAGTGCCAGAACAGAGGACGGGGAGCTGTTTTTT
j_gene: TRBJ2-7; v_gene: TRBV7-2; d_gene: .; abundance: many; CDR3aa: CASSLSGALSEQYF; CDR3nt: TGTGCCAGCAGCTTATCAGGGGCGCTTAGCGAGCAGTACTTC
j_gene: TRBJ2-7; v_gene: TRBV7-2; d_gene: TRBD1; abundance: many; CDR3aa: CASSQDRATYEQYF; CDR3nt: TGTGCCAGCAGCCAAGACAGGGCGACCTACGAGCAGTACTTC
j_gene: TRBJ2-3; v_gene: TRBV5-1; d_gene: .; abundance: .; CDR3aa: CASSFSGNADTQYF; CDR3nt: TGCGCCAGCAGCTTTTCCGGGAACGCAGATACGCAGTATTTT
j_gene: TRBJ1-2; v_gene: TRBV5-1; d_gene: TRBD1; abundance: .; CDR3aa: CASSLGTTGAYGYTF; CDR3nt: TGCGCCAGCAGCTTGGGAACGACAGGGGCCTATGGCTACACCTTC
j_gene: TRBJ2-1; v_gene: TRBV7-3; d_gene: .; abundance: many; CDR3aa: CASSSKGGSYNEQFF; CDR3nt: TGTGCCAGCAGCTCTAAGGGGGGCTCCTACAATGAGCAGTTCTTC
j_gene: TRBJ1-4; v_gene: TRBV5-1; d_gene: .; abundance: .; CDR3aa: CASSLDRRSTNEKRFF; CDR3nt: TGCGCCAGCAGCTTGGATAGGCGATCAACTAATGAAAAACGGTTTTTT
j_gene: TRBJ1-2; v_gene: TRBV4-1; d_gene: .; abundance: many; CDR3aa: CASSQDAVNYGYTF; CDR3nt: TGCGCCAGCAGCCAAGATGCCGTAAACTATGGCTACACCTTC
j_gene: TRBJ1-6; v_gene: TRBV20-1; d_gene: .; abundance: .; CDR3aa: CSARGGTTNSSPLHF; CDR3nt: TGCAGTGCTAGAGGCGGGACGACGAATAGTTCACCCCTCCACTTT
j_gene: TRBJ1-2; v_gene: TRBV7-2; d_gene: .; abundance: .; CDR3aa: CASSPTRGTADGGYTF; CDR3nt: TGTGCCAGCAGCCCGACAAGGGGGACGGCGGACGGGGGCTACACCTTC
j_gene: TRBJ2-7; v_gene: TRBV7-9; d_gene: TRBD2; abundance: .; CDR3aa: CASSFSGEPSYEQYF; CDR3nt: TGTGCCAGCAGCTTTAGCGGGGAACCCTCCTACGAGCAGTACTTC